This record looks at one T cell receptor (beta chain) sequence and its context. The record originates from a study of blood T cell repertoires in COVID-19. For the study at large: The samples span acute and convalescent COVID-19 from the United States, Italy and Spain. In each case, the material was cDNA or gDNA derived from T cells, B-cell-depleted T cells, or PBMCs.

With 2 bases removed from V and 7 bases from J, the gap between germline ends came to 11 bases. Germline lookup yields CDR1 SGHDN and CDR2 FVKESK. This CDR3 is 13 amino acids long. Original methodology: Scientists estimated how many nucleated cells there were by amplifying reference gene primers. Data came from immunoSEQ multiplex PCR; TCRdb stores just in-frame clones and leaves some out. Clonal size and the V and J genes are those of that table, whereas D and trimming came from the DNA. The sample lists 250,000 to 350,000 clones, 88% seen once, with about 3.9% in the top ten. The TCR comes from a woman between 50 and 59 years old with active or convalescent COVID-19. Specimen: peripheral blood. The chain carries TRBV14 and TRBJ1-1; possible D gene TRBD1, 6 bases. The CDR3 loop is CASSQQGKGEAFF. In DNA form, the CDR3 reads TGTGCCAGCAGCCAACAGGGGAAAGGTGAAGCTTTCTTT. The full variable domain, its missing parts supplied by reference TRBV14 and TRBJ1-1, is EAGVTQFPSHSVIEKGQTVTLRCDPISGHDNLYWYRRVMGKEIKFLLHFVKESKQDESGMPNNRFLAERTGGTYSTLKVQPAELEDSGVYFCASSQQGKGEAFFGQGTRLTVV.